This passage covers 8 T cell receptor beta chains from one sample sequenced in a study of cytomegalovirus exposure and HLA in healthy donors. The table came from immunoSEQ multiplex PCR; TCRdb's copy has only in-frame clones and leaves some out. The sample lists around 70,000 clones; roughly 92% were seen once. The sample was PBMCs. The receptors here all came from a woman aged 18-29 years in good health and CMV-seropositive.

The rearrangement links TRBV5-1 to TRBJ2-1; 8 bases line up with TRBD1. Germline loops: CDR1 SGHRS, CDR2 YFSETQ. There are 15 residues in the CDR3. V lost 4 bases to trimming and J lost 4 bases; unmatched junction nucleotides: 7. CDR3 in amino acids: CASSPTGQAYNEQFF. CDR3 DNA: TGCGCCAGCAGCCCAACGGGACAGGCTTACAATGAGCAGTTCTTC.

V and J are TRBV7-2 and TRBJ2-5; 12 nucleotides align to TRBD2. Germline V lookup: CDR1 SGHTA, CDR2 FQGNSA. The V segment lost 5 bases and the J segment 5 bases; nucleotides outside the gene matches: 12. The CDR3 sequence is 17 residues long. The CDR3 DNA reads as TGTGCCAGCAGCCGCCCCGGGCTAGCGGGGGGGAGGGAGACCCAGTACTTC. This encodes CASSRPGLAGGRETQYF.

The rearrangement links TRBV7-9 to TRBJ2-6; D is unresolved. The germline V gene has CDR1 SEHNR and CDR2 FQNEAQ (reference sequence). The CDR3 covers 16 residues. The ends were cut back, 1 base at V and 0 bases at J, with 7 bases in the middle. CDR3 bases: TGTGCCAGCAGCTTAGTAGCTGGCTCTGGGGCCAACGTCCTGACTTTC. Translating gives CASSLVAGSGANVLTF. The complete variable domain, with remaining parts taken from reference TRBV7-9 and TRBJ2-6, reads DTGVSQNPRHKITKRGQNVTFRCDPISEHNRLYWYRQTLGQGPEFLTYFQNEAQLEKSRLLSDRFSAERPKGSFSTLEIQRTEQGDSAMYLCASSLVAGSGANVLTFGAGSRLTVL.

This clone has a single count. The chain has TRBV30 and TRBJ1-4; D may be TRBD1 (5 bases). Germline V gives CDR1 GTSNPN, CDR2 SVGIG (reference sequence). Between the trimmed V and J ends, which lost 4 bases and 3 bases, there was a span of 12 bases. This CDR3 spans 14 amino acids. CDR3 coding DNA: TGTGCCTGGACCCCTGACAGATCTAATGAAAAACTGTTTTTT. Translation: CAWTPDRSNEKLFF.

The chain has TRBV29-1 and TRBJ2-3; possibly TRBD2 for D (5 bases). Germline CDR1 SQVTM, CDR2 ANQGSEA. The germline V and J ends were trimmed by 0 bases and 10 bases, with 14 bases remaining between them. CDR3 length: 13 amino acids. This CDR3 is CSVEETRGKAQYF. CDR3 nucleotides: TGCAGCGTTGAAGAGACCCGGGGAAAGGCGCAGTATTTT.

This chain uses TRBV4-3 with TRBJ1-2; D not resolved. Germline V gene lookup returns CDR1 LGHNA and CDR2 YSLEER. V lost 0 bases, J lost 6 bases, and 14 bases lay in between. CDR3 length: 15 amino acids. The CDR3 DNA reads as TGCGCCAGCAGCCAAGACTCGGAGGCTGGGCATGGCTACACCTTC. It is translated as CASSQDSEAGHGYTF.

V gene TRBV2 combines with J gene TRBJ2-7; 9 nucleotides match TRBD2. V shed 3 bases and J 2 bases; nucleotides not matched to a gene: 5. The germline V gene encodes CDR1 SNHLY and CDR2 FYNNEI. This CDR3 is 15 amino acids long. CDR3 nucleotide sequence: TGTGCCAGCAGTGAGGGGCGGGGGGGAGCCTACGAGCAGTACTTC. Protein: CASSEGRGGAYEQYF. Full variable domain (remainder filled in from reference TRBV2 and TRBJ2-7): EPEVTQTPSHQVTQMGQEVILRCVPISNHLYFYWYRQILGQKVEFLVSFYNNEISEKSEIFDDQFSVERPDGSNFTLKIRSTKLEDSAMYFCASSEGRGGAYEQYFGPGTRLTVT.

The chain has TRBV19 and TRBJ2-3, with 9 nucleotides matching TRBD2. J was trimmed by 4 bases and V by 5 bases; bases with no gene match: 10. This CDR3 is built from 16 residues. Germline CDR1 and CDR2: LNHDA and SQIVND (reference sequence). As DNA, the CDR3 is TGTGCCAGTAGTCTCTTAGCGGGAGTGGGGGCAGATACGCAGTATTTT. Translating it yields CASSLLAGVGADTQYF.